This is a list of T cell receptor beta chains from one sample in a study of T cell repertoires in cytomegalovirus infection. TCRdb used MiXCR to reprocess the reads, holding one entry per CDR3 protein. The sample shows about 140,000 distinct CDR3 sequences, about 6.3% of them seen only once. Sequencing used PBMCs. The receptor set was obtained from a human donor in good health (CMV status not recorded). Some clones in this sample may be carry-over from other donors' samples. Each CDR3 is given with its conserved first and last residue. A D gene is named only where the DNA matches it firmly. Only some rows state a clone size, as once, few, many or a class for expanded clones.

V gene: TRBV7-6
D gene: NA
J gene: TRBJ2-2
clone size: many
CDR3 protein: CASSRQRVAGELFF
CDR3 DNA: TGTGCCAGCAGCCGGCAGCGGGTTGCCGGGGAGCTGTTTTTT

V gene: TRBV3-1
D gene: NA
J gene: TRBJ1-1
clone size: NA
CDR3 protein: CASSLKTPGGNTEAFF
CDR3 DNA: TGTGCCAGCAGCCTAAAGACGCCCGGTGGGAACACTGAAGCTTTCTTT

V gene: TRBV7-2
D gene: NA
J gene: TRBJ1-3
clone size: many
CDR3 protein: CASSPGLAGNTIYF
CDR3 DNA: TGTGCCAGCAGCCCGGGATTAGCCGGAAACACCATATATTTT

V gene: TRBV7-8
D gene: NA
J gene: TRBJ2-3
clone size: many
CDR3 protein: CASSLYRLGIRGLATQYF
CDR3 DNA: TGTGCCAGCAGCCTATACCGACTAGGGATTAGAGGGCTCGCTACGCAGTATTTT

V gene: TRBV28
D gene: NA
J gene: TRBJ1-5
clone size: many
CDR3 protein: CASSFLGDSNQPQHF
CDR3 DNA: TGTGCCAGCAGTTTCCTTGGCGATAGCAATCAGCCCCAGCATTTT

V gene: TRBV7-8
D gene: NA
J gene: TRBJ2-3
clone size: many
CDR3 protein: CASSQGDYTDTQYF
CDR3 DNA: TGTGCCAGCAGCCAGGGGGACTACACAGATACGCAGTATTTT

V gene: TRBV7-2
D gene: TRBD1
J gene: TRBJ1-2
clone size: many
CDR3 protein: CASILDRASGYTF
CDR3 DNA: TGTGCCAGCATCTTGGACAGGGCTTCTGGCTACACCTTC

V gene: TRBV5-1
D gene: NA
J gene: TRBJ2-3
clone size: few
CDR3 protein: CASSAQGGTDTQYF
CDR3 DNA: TGCGCCAGCAGCGCACAGGGGGGGACAGATACGCAGTATTTT

V gene: TRBV11-2
D gene: NA
J gene: TRBJ2-3
clone size: many
CDR3 protein: CASSLDPEASGTQYF
CDR3 DNA: TGTGCCAGCAGCTTAGATCCGGAAGCATCGGGTACGCAGTATTTT

V gene: TRBV4-2
D gene: NA
J gene: TRBJ1-5
clone size: many
CDR3 protein: CASSQDLGEGHQPQHF
CDR3 DNA: TGTGCCAGCAGCCAAGATCTAGGGGAGGGACATCAGCCCCAGCATTTT

V gene: TRBV5-1
D gene: TRBD2
J gene: TRBJ2-7
clone size: many
CDR3 protein: CASSPRRSSGAYEQYF
CDR3 DNA: TGCGCCAGCAGCCCCCGACGGTCCAGCGGGGCCTACGAGCAGTACTTC

V gene: TRBV11-2
D gene: TRBD1
J gene: TRBJ1-2
clone size: NA
CDR3 protein: CASSLGTGNSYGYTF
CDR3 DNA: TGTGCCAGCAGCTTAGGGACAGGGAACAGCTATGGCTACACCTTC

V gene: TRBV19
D gene: TRBD2
J gene: TRBJ2-1
clone size: few
CDR3 protein: CASSAASGVYNEQFF
CDR3 DNA: TGTGCCAGTAGTGCGGCTAGCGGGGTTTACAATGAGCAGTTCTTC

V gene: TRBV19
D gene: NA
J gene: TRBJ1-6
clone size: many
CDR3 protein: CASPPRTEKNSPLHF
CDR3 DNA: TGTGCCAGTCCACCGCGGACCGAGAAAAATTCACCCCTCCACTTT

V gene: TRBV6-5
D gene: NA
J gene: TRBJ2-7
clone size: few
CDR3 protein: CASSYSNPSEGTPHEQYF
CDR3 DNA: TGTGCCAGCAGTTACTCTAATCCATCCGAGGGAACCCCCCACGAGCAGTACTTC

V gene: TRBV19
D gene: NA
J gene: TRBJ1-2
clone size: few
CDR3 protein: CASSIGGFSNGYTF
CDR3 DNA: TGTGCCAGTAGTATAGGTGGTTTTTCAAATGGCTACACCTTC

V gene: TRBV20-1
D gene: NA
J gene: TRBJ2-5
clone size: NA
CDR3 protein: CSALNEGPPETQYF
CDR3 DNA: TGCAGTGCCCTGAACGAGGGACCCCCAGAGACCCAGTACTTC

V gene: TRBV28
D gene: NA
J gene: TRBJ1-4
clone size: many
CDR3 protein: CASYRRDNEKLFF
CDR3 DNA: TGTGCCAGCTACCGACGGGATAATGAAAAACTGTTTTTT

V gene: TRBV7-2
D gene: NA
J gene: TRBJ2-1
clone size: many
CDR3 protein: CASSLSRGPNEQFF
CDR3 DNA: TGTGCCAGCAGCTTAAGTAGGGGTCCCAATGAGCAGTTCTTC

V gene: TRBV27
D gene: TRBD1
J gene: TRBJ2-5
clone size: few
CDR3 protein: CASAVGGLRDREETQYF
CDR3 DNA: TGTGCCAGTGCCGTTGGTGGGCTCCGGGACAGAGAAGAGACCCAGTACTTC

V gene: TRBV29-1
D gene: NA
J gene: TRBJ2-1
clone size: many
CDR3 protein: CSVGTRPAAQFF
CDR3 DNA: TGCAGCGTTGGTACCCGCCCAGCGGCGCAGTTCTTC

V gene: TRBV20-1
D gene: NA
J gene: TRBJ2-1
clone size: few
CDR3 protein: CSAIRGISSYNEQFF
CDR3 DNA: TGCAGTGCTATTCGGGGGATTAGCTCCTACAATGAGCAGTTCTTC

V gene: TRBV5-4
D gene: NA
J gene: TRBJ2-2
clone size: many
CDR3 protein: CASSLTRNTGELFF
CDR3 DNA: TGTGCCAGCAGCCTGACACGGAACACCGGGGAGCTGTTTTTT

V gene: TRBV18
D gene: TRBD1
J gene: TRBJ1-4
clone size: NA
CDR3 protein: CASSPKDRAGEKLFF
CDR3 DNA: TGTGCCAGCTCACCCAAAGACAGGGCGGGAGAAAAACTGTTTTTT

V gene: TRBV7-2
D gene: NA
J gene: TRBJ1-2
clone size: many
CDR3 protein: CASSLQNYGYTF
CDR3 DNA: TGTGCCAGCAGCTTACAAAACTATGGCTACACCTTC

V gene: TRBV6-1
D gene: TRBD2
J gene: TRBJ2-3
clone size: many
CDR3 protein: CASRTSGDTDTQYF
CDR3 DNA: TGTGCCAGCAGGACTAGCGGGGATACAGATACGCAGTATTTT

V gene: TRBV6-2/TRBV6-3
D gene: TRBD1
J gene: TRBJ2-3
clone size: many
CDR3 protein: CASSYRTGQGQADTQYF
CDR3 DNA: TGTGCCAGCAGTTACCGTACGGGACAGGGTCAGGCAGATACGCAGTATTTT

V gene: TRBV4-2
D gene: TRBD2
J gene: TRBJ2-1
clone size: many
CDR3 protein: CASSQGRRGSNEQFF
CDR3 DNA: TGTGCCAGCAGCCAAGGTCGGCGGGGGAGCAATGAGCAGTTCTTC

V gene: TRBV5-1
D gene: NA
J gene: TRBJ2-7
clone size: many
CDR3 protein: CASSLRGPSYEQYF
CDR3 DNA: TGCGCCAGCAGCTTGAGAGGGCCCTCCTACGAGCAGTACTTC

V gene: TRBV5-6
D gene: TRBD1
J gene: TRBJ1-1
clone size: few
CDR3 protein: CASSSTGGPTTEAFF
CDR3 DNA: TGTGCCAGCAGCTCTACAGGGGGCCCCACCACTGAAGCTTTCTTT

V gene: TRBV11-2
D gene: TRBD2
J gene: TRBJ2-5
clone size: few
CDR3 protein: CASSLNRAGTQGAQYF
CDR3 DNA: TGTGCCAGCAGCTTAAATAGAGCGGGGACTCAAGGGGCCCAGTACTTC

V gene: TRBV20-1
D gene: TRBD1
J gene: TRBJ1-6
clone size: many
CDR3 protein: CSARGQPSSYNSPLHF
CDR3 DNA: TGCAGTGCTAGGGGACAGCCCAGCTCCTATAATTCACCCCTCCACTTT

V gene: TRBV27
D gene: NA
J gene: TRBJ2-1
clone size: NA
CDR3 protein: CASSSTKLLAAYNEQFF
CDR3 DNA: TGTGCCAGCAGTTCAACAAAGCTGCTGGCGGCCTACAATGAGCAGTTCTTC

V gene: TRBV28
D gene: NA
J gene: TRBJ2-2
clone size: few
CDR3 protein: CASSPAAGELFF
CDR3 DNA: TGTGCCAGCAGCCCCGCCGCCGGGGAGCTGTTTTTT

V gene: TRBV7-8
D gene: NA
J gene: TRBJ2-7
clone size: many
CDR3 protein: CASSSIPTLYEQYF
CDR3 DNA: TGTGCCAGCAGCTCAATACCTACGCTTTACGAGCAGTACTTC

V gene: TRBV7-2
D gene: NA
J gene: TRBJ2-3
clone size: many
CDR3 protein: CASTLGLQTDTQYF
CDR3 DNA: TGTGCCAGCACCCTAGGACTACAAACAGATACGCAGTATTTT

V gene: TRBV20-1
D gene: NA
J gene: TRBJ1-2
clone size: many
CDR3 protein: CSAREGTNYGYTF
CDR3 DNA: TGCAGTGCTAGAGAGGGAACTAACTATGGCTACACCTTC

V gene: TRBV29-1
D gene: NA
J gene: TRBJ2-7
clone size: few
CDR3 protein: CSVRGGGEQYF
CDR3 DNA: TGCAGCGTTCGAGGGGGGGGCGAGCAGTACTTC

V gene: TRBV7-2
D gene: NA
J gene: TRBJ1-4
clone size: NA
CDR3 protein: CASSLASLRKLFF
CDR3 DNA: TGTGCCAGCAGCTTAGCTAGTCTTCGAAAACTGTTTTTT

V gene: TRBV29-1
D gene: NA
J gene: TRBJ1-1
clone size: NA
CDR3 protein: CSVEDRTLGGGEAFF
CDR3 DNA: TGCAGCGTTGAAGATCGGACCCTTGGGGGAGGGGAAGCTTTCTTT

V gene: TRBV12-3/TRBV12-4
D gene: NA
J gene: TRBJ1-1
clone size: few
CDR3 protein: CASSPAGYTEAFF
CDR3 DNA: TGTGCCAGCAGCCCCGCCGGGTACACTGAAGCTTTCTTT

V gene: TRBV19
D gene: NA
J gene: TRBJ2-1
clone size: NA
CDR3 protein: CASSTYNEQFF
CDR3 DNA: TGTGCCAGTAGTACCTACAATGAGCAGTTCTTC

V gene: TRBV2
D gene: TRBD2
J gene: TRBJ2-5
clone size: NA
CDR3 protein: CASTDGLAGFQETQYF
CDR3 DNA: TGTGCCAGCACTGATGGGCTAGCGGGGTTCCAAGAGACCCAGTACTTC